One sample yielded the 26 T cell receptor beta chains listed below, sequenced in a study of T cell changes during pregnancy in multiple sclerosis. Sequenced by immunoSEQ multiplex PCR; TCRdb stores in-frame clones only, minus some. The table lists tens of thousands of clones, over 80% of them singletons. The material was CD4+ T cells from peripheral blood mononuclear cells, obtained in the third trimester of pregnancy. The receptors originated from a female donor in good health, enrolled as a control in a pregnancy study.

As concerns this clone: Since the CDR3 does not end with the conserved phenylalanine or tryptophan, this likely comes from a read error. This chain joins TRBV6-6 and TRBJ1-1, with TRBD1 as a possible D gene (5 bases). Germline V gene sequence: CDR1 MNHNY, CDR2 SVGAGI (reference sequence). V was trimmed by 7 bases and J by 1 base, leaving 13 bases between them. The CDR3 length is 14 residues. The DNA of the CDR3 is TGTGCCAGCAATTGGGGACTGGAGAACACTGAAGCTTTCCTT. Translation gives CASNWGLENTEAFL.

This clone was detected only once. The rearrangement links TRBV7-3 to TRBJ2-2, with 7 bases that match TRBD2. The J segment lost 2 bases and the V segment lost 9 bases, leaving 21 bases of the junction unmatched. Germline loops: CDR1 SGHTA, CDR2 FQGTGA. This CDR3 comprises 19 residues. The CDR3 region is CARHFVQIWGGGNTGELFF. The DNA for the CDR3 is TGTGCCAGGCACTTCGTCCAAATCTGGGGGGGAGGCAACACCGGGGAGCTGTTTTTT. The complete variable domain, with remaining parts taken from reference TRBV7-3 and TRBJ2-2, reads GAGVSQTPSNKVTEKGKYVELRCDPISGHTALYWYRQSLGQGPEFLIYFQGTGAADDSGLPNDRFFAVRPEGSVSTLKIQRTERGDSAVYLCARHFVQIWGGGNTGELFFGEGSRLTVL.

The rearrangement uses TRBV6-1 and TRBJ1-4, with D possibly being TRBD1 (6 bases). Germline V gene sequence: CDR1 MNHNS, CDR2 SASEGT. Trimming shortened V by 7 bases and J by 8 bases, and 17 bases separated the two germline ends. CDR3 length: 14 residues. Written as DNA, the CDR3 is TGTGCCAGCAAAAGGGGTCCTACAGGGGAAAAACTGTTTTTT. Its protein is CASKRGPTGEKLFF.

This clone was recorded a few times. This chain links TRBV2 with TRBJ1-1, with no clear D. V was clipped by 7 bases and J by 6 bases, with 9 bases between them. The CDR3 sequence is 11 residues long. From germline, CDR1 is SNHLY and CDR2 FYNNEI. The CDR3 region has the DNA TGTGCCAGCAACTTCGTGGCTGAAGCTTTCTTT. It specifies CASNFVAEAFF. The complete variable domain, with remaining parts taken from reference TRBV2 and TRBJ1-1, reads EPEVTQTPSHQVTQMGQEVILRCVPISNHLYFYWYRQILGQKVEFLVSFYNNEISEKSEIFDDQFSVERPDGSNFTLKIRSTKLEDSAMYFCASNFVAEAFFGQGTRLTVV.

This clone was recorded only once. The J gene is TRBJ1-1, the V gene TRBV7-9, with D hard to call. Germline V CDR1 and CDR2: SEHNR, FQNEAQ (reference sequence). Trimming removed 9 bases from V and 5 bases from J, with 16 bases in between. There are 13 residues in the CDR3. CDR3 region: CASTDGVGTEAFF. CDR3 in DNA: TGTGCCAGTACCGACGGGGTGGGAACTGAAGCTTTCTTT.

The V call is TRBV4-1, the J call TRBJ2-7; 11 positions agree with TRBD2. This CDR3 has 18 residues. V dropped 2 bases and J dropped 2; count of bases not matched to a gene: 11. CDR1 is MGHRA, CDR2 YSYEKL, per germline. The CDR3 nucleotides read TGCGCCAGCAGCCAATATAACCCATTAGCGGGGGGGACCTACGAGCAGTACTTC. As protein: CASSQYNPLAGGTYEQYF.

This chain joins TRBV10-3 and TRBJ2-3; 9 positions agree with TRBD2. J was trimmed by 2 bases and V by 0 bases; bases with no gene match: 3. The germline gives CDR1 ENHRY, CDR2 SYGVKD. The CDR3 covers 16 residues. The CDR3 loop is CAISESSSGTTDTQYF. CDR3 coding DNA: TGTGCCATCAGTGAGTCGTCTAGCGGGACCACAGATACGCAGTATTTT.

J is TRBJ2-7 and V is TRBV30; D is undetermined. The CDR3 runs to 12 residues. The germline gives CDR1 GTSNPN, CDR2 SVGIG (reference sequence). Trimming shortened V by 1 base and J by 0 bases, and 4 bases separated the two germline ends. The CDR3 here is CAWSALSYEQYF. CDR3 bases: TGTGCCTGGAGTGCACTCTCCTACGAGCAGTACTTC.

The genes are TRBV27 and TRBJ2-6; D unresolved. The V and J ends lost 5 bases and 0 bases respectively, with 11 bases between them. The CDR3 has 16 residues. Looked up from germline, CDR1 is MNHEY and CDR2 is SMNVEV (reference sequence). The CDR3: CASSETDFSGANVLTF. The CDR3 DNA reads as TGTGCCAGCAGTGAGACTGATTTCTCTGGGGCCAACGTCCTGACTTTC.

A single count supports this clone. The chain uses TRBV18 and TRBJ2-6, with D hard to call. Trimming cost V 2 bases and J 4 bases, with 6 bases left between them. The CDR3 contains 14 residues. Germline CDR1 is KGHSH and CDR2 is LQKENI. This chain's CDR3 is CASSPAAGANVLTF. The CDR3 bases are TGTGCCAGCTCACCAGCGGCGGGGGCCAACGTCCTGACTTTC. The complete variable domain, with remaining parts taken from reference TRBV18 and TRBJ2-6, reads NAGVMQNPRHLVRRRGQEARLRCSPMKGHSHVYWYRQLPEEGLKFMVYLQKENIIDESGMPKERFSAEFPKEGPSILRIQQVVRGDSAAYFCASSPAAGANVLTFGAGSRLTVL.

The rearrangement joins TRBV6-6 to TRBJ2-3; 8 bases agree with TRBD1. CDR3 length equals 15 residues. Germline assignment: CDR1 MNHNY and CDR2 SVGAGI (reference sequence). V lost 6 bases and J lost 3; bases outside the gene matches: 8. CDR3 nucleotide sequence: TGTGCCAGCAGACAGGACAGGGAGGCGACAGATACGCAGTATTTT. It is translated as CASRQDREATDTQYF.

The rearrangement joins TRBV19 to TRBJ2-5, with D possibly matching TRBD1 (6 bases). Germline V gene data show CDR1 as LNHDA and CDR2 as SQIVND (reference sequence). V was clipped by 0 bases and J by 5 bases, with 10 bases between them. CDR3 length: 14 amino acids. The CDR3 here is CASSIETGRETQYF. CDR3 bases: TGTGCCAGTAGTATAGAGACAGGCAGGGAGACCCAGTACTTC. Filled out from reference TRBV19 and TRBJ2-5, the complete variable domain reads DGGITQSPKYLFRKEGQNVTLSCEQNLNHDAMYWYRQDPGQGLRLIYYSQIVNDFQKGDIAEGYSVSREKKESFPLTVTSAQKNPTAFYLCASSIETGRETQYFGPGTRLLVL.

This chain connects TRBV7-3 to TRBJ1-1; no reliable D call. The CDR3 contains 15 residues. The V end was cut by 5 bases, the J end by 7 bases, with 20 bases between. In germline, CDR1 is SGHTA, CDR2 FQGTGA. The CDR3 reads CASSLTEAGRVEAFF. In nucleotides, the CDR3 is TGTGCCAGCAGCCTTACGGAGGCGGGAAGAGTTGAAGCTTTCTTT. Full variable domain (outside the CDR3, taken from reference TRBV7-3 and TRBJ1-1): GAGVSQTPSNKVTEKGKYVELRCDPISGHTALYWYRQSLGQGPEFLIYFQGTGAADDSGLPNDRFFAVRPEGSVSTLKIQRTERGDSAVYLCASSLTEAGRVEAFFGQGTRLTVV.

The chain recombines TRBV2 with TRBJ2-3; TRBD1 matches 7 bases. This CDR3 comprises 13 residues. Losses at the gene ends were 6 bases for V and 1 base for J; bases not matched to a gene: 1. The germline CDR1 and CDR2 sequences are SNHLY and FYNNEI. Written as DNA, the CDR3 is TGTGCCAGCAGGAGGGGGCGCACAGATACGCAGTATTTT. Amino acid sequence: CASRRGRTDTQYF.

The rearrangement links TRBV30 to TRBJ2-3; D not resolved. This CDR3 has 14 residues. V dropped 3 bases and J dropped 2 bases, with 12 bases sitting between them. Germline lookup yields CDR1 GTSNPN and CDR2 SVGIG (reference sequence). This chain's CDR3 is CAWSNDAHTDTQYF. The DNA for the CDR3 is TGTGCCTGGAGCAATGATGCGCACACAGATACGCAGTATTTT. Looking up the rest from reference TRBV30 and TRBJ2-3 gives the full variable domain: SQTIHQWPATLVQPVGSPLSLECTVEGTSNPNLYWYRQAAGRGLQLLFYSVGIGQISSEVPQNLSASRPQDRQFILSSKKLLLSDSGFYLCAWSNDAHTDTQYFGPGTRLTVL.

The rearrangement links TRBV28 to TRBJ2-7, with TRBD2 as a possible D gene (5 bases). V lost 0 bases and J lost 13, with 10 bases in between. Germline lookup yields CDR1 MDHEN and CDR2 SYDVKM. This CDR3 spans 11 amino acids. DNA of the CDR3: TGTGCCAGCAGTTTATGGAGGGAATTCTACTTC. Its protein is CASSLWREFYF.

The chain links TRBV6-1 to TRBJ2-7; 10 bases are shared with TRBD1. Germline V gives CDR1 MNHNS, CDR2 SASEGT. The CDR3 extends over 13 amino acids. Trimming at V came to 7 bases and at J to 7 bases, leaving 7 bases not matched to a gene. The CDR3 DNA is TGTGCCAGCAAGCCGGGACAGGGGTGGGAGCAGTACTTC. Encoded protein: CASKPGQGWEQYF.

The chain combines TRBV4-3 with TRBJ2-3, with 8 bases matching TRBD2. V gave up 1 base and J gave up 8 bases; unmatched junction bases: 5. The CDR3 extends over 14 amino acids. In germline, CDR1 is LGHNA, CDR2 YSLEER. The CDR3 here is CASSQALAAGTQYF. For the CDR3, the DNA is TGCGCCAGCAGCCAAGCACTAGCGGCCGGTACGCAGTATTTT.

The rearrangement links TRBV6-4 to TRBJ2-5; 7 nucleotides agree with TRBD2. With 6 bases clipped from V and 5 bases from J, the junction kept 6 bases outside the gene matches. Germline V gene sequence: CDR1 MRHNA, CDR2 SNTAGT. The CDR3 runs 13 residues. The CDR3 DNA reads TGTGCCAGCAGGACTAGCCGAGGTGAGACCCAGTACTTC. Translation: CASRTSRGETQYF.

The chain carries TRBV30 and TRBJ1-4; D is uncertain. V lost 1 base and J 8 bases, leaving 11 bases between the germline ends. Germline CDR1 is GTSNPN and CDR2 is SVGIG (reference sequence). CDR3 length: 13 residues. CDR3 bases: TGTGCCTGGAGTGCCGATCGGCGGGAAAAACTGTTTTTT. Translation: CAWSADRREKLFF.

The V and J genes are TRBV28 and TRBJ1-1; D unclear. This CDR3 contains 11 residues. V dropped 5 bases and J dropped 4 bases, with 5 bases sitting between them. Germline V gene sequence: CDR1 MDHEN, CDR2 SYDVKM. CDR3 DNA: TGTGCCAGCAGTCGGGGCACTGAAGCTTTCTTT. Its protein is CASSRGTEAFF.

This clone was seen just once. In DNA form, the CDR3 reads TGTGCCAGCATCAAGGGGGCGGGGCCGAACTGGCCCCAGCATTTT. This gives the protein CASIKGAGPNWPQHF. The rearrangement uses TRBV6-6 and TRBJ1-5; TRBD1 aligns across 7 bases. Germline V gene sequence: CDR1 MNHNY, CDR2 SVGAGI (reference sequence). V was pared by 7 bases and J by 9 bases, with 15 bases of the junction left unmatched. This CDR3 spans 15 amino acids.

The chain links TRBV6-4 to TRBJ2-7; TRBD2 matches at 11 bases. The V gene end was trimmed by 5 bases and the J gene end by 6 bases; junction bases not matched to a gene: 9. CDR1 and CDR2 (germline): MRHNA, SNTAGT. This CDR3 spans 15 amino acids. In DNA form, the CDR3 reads TGTGCCAGCAGTCCCGATGGGCTAGCGGGAGGCGAGCAGTACTTC. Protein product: CASSPDGLAGGEQYF.

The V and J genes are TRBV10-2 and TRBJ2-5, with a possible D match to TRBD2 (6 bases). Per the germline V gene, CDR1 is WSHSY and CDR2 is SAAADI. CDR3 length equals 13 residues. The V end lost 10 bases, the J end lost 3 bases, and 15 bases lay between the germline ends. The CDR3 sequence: CATWRDREETQYF. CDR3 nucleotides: TGCGCCACCTGGAGGGACCGCGAAGAGACCCAGTACTTC.

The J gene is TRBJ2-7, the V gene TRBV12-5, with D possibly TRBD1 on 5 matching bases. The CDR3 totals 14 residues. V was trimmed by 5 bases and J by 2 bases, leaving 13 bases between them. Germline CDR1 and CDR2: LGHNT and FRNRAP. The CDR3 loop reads CASGIRASAYEQYF. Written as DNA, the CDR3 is TGTGCTAGTGGTATCAGGGCGTCAGCCTACGAGCAGTACTTC.

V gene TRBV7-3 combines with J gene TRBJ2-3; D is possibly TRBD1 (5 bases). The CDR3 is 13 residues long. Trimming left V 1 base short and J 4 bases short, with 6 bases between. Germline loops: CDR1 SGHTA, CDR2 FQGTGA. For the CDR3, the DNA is TGTGCCAGCAGCTTAATAGGGGCAGATACGCAGTATTTT. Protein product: CASSLIGADTQYF.